What follows describes a single TCR beta chain. This record comes from a study of OX40 agonist ivuxolimab in advanced cancers. For the study at large: Partial responses were achieved by three patients, one with hepatocellular carcinoma and two with cutaneous melanoma.

Some clones are missing from TCRdb's copy, which holds only in-frame ones; the method was immunoSEQ multiplex PCR. Counted here are about 70,000 clones, 70% to 90% occurring once; the ten biggest clones make up 2% to 2.5%. Trimming stripped 2 bases from V and 0 bases from J, with 11 bases between. Germline loops: CDR1 MDHEN, CDR2 SYDVKM. CDR3 length: 15 amino acids. The material was CD4+ or CD8+ T cells sorted from blood, obtained in a trial of the OX40 agonist ivuxolimab. The rearrangement joins TRBV28 to TRBJ2-7, with D perhaps given as TRBD1 or TRBD2 (5 bases each). This receptor was identified in an adult with an advanced solid tumor such as melanoma, head and neck, liver or kidney cancer. The CDR3 DNA sequence: TGTGCCAGCAGTTTAGGAGGACAAAACTCCTACGAGCAGTACTTC. Its translation: CASSLGGQNSYEQYF.